This T cell receptor (beta chain) was profiled in a study of cytomegalovirus exposure and HLA in healthy donors. Notes on the study in general: Most TCR sequences were seen very rarely across donors, but some public TCRs occurred in many. Reports indicated that the classifier achieved high specificity and sensitivity in diagnosing cytomegalovirus status.

Trimming took off 8 bases at V and 2 bases at J, with 15 bases between the two ends. CDR3 length: 15 amino acids. CDR1 and CDR2 from the germline V gene are SNHLY and FYNNEI. To note about this clone: Its antigen is unidentified.

Clones were sequenced by immunoSEQ multiplex PCR, and TCRdb holds only the in-frame ones, with some missing. The sample shows approximately 280,000 clones, 65% to 90% of them seen only once. The donors were part of the approximately 130-subject validation cohort, which stood apart from the roughly 680-subject first cohort. Source material: PBMCs. The chain combines TRBV2 with TRBJ2-2; D call uncertain. The TCR originated in a young woman in good health and CMV-seronegative. The CDR3: CASGRERPNTGELFF. CDR3 nucleotides: TGTGCCAGCGGCCGAGAGAGGCCTAACACCGGGGAGCTGTTTTTT.